The 9 T cell receptor beta chains in this list originate from one sample, sequenced in a study of cytomegalovirus exposure and HLA in healthy donors. Vbeta (60) and Jbeta (13) primers were used in the PCR. TCRdb keeps only in-frame clones here, not all; method: immunoSEQ multiplex PCR. The profile shows about 200,000 clones, approximately 80% of them singletons. Sequencing used PBMCs. These receptors originate from a boy aged 2 to 10 in good health and CMV-seronegative.

The chain is built from TRBV6-5 and TRBJ2-5; 8 bases align to TRBD2. The last part of the DNA fits TRBJ2-7 better; the J call may be wrong. The CDR3 is made up of 16 amino acids. Germline V gene lookup returns CDR1 MNHEY and CDR2 SVGAGI. The CDR3 DNA is TGTGCCAGCAGTTCCCAGCGGGGGACACAGGCCTACGAGCAGTACTTC. Translation: CASSSQRGTQAYEQYF.

The V gene is TRBV19, the J gene TRBJ1-2; D gene uncertain. Germline CDR1 is LNHDA and CDR2 is SQIVND (reference sequence). Trimming took 3 bases from V and 4 from J, leaving 12 bases between them. This CDR3 spans 14 amino acids. CDR3: CASSIIPQTYGYTF. CDR3 DNA: TGTGCCAGTAGTATTATTCCACAGACCTATGGCTACACCTTC. Looking up the rest from reference TRBV19 and TRBJ1-2 gives the full variable domain: DGGITQSPKYLFRKEGQNVTLSCEQNLNHDAMYWYRQDPGQGLRLIYYSQIVNDFQKGDIAEGYSVSREKKESFPLTVTSAQKNPTAFYLCASSIIPQTYGYTFGSGTRLTVV.

The chain carries TRBV6-1 and TRBJ2-3; TRBD1 agrees at 10 bases. This CDR3 is 16 amino acids long. Germline CDR1 reads MNHNS; CDR2 reads SASEGT. The J segment lost 2 bases and the V segment lost 1 base, leaving 3 bases of the junction unmatched. The CDR3 DNA reads TGTGCCAGCAGTGAAGTGGACAGGGGGACCACAGATACGCAGTATTTT. Protein: CASSEVDRGTTDTQYF.

The V call is TRBV2, the J call TRBJ2-7; D is perhaps TRBD1 (6 bases). Trimming pared 4 bases from V and 2 bases from J, leaving 12 bases between. Per germline, CDR1 SNHLY and CDR2 FYNNEI. The CDR3 has 14 amino acids. The chain's CDR3 is CASSGTATTYEQYF. The CDR3 coding sequence is TGTGCCAGCAGTGGGACAGCGACTACCTACGAGCAGTACTTC.

The V call is TRBV11-2, the J call TRBJ2-3, with 7 bases that match TRBD1. Losses at the gene ends were 0 bases for V and 1 base for J; bases not matched to a gene: 4. The CDR3 loop spans 16 amino acids. The germline V gene encodes CDR1 SGHAT and CDR2 FQNNGV. This chain's CDR3 is CASSLEGGVGTDTQYF. DNA for the CDR3: TGTGCCAGCAGCTTAGAAGGGGGCGTCGGCACAGATACGCAGTATTTT.

The chain recombines TRBV19 with TRBJ2-5; the D gene is possibly TRBD2 (6 bases). Gene TRBJ2-7 matches the end of the DNA better, so the J call may be wrong. Germline CDR1 and CDR2: LNHDA and SQIVND (reference sequence). The CDR3 has 16 residues. CDR3 loop: CASSPAVSGGPYEQYF. CDR3 nucleotide sequence: TGTGCCAGTAGCCCTGCCGTTAGCGGTGGGCCCTACGAGCAGTACTTC.

This clone was detected only a few times. The chain has TRBV2 and TRBJ1-5; no clear D. Germline V gene lookup returns CDR1 SNHLY and CDR2 FYNNEI. V was cut by 4 bases and J by 5 bases, with 9 bases left in between. CDR3 size: 13 residues. CDR3 nucleotides: TGTGCCAGCAGTGTTACCCGGTATCAGCCCCAGCATTTT. Protein sequence: CASSVTRYQPQHF. The whole variable domain, remainder taken from reference TRBV2 and TRBJ1-5, is EPEVTQTPSHQVTQMGQEVILRCVPISNHLYFYWYRQILGQKVEFLVSFYNNEISEKSEIFDDQFSVERPDGSNFTLKIRSTKLEDSAMYFCASSVTRYQPQHFGDGTRLSIL.

The V gene is TRBV10-3, the J gene TRBJ2-7, with D maybe TRBD1 (6 bases). The V end was cut by 4 bases, the J end by 3 bases, with 10 bases between. Germline CDR1 reads ENHRY; CDR2 reads SYGVKD. This CDR3 spans 13 amino acids. CDR3 DNA sequence: TGTGCCATCAGTGCCGGACAGCTCTACGAGCAGTACTTC. Translating gives CAISAGQLYEQYF.

This chain joins TRBV5-4 and TRBJ2-7, with D hard to call. The V and J ends lost 2 bases and 0 bases respectively, with 9 bases between them. This CDR3 has 14 amino acids. Germline loops: CDR1 SGHNT, CDR2 YYREEE (reference sequence). The CDR3, as DNA: TGTGCCAGCAGCTTAGCAGGAAGCTCCTACGAGCAGTACTTC. Translating it yields CASSLAGSSYEQYF. Filled out from reference TRBV5-4 and TRBJ2-7, the complete variable domain reads ETGVTQSPTHLIKTRGQQVTLRCSSQSGHNTVSWYQQALGQGPQFIFQYYREEENGRGNFPPRFSGLQFPNYSSELNVNALELDDSALYLCASSLAGSSYEQYFGPGTRLTVT.